This is a list of T cell receptor beta chains from one sample in a study of shared clonotypes between healthy human individuals. TCRdb keeps only in-frame clones here, not all; method: immunoSEQ multiplex PCR. The sample includes a few hundred thousand clones, roughly 96% of them seen just once. Sequencing input: memory CD8+ T cells sorted from blood. These receptors were collected from a man aged 25 to 40 in good health. Each CDR3 is given with its conserved first and last residue. Each record gives: V gene, D gene, J gene, CDR3 length, CDR3 DNA, CDR3 protein. The D gene is left open where the match is weak.

>TRBV7-9|.|TRBJ1-1|13
TGTGCCAGCAGCTTAGGCCCTCTAAGCGAAGCTTTCTTT
CASSLGPLSEAFF
>TRBV18|TRBD1|TRBJ1-5|18
TGTGCCAGCTCACTATACCCTAGACAGGGAGCGACCAATCAGCCCCAGCATTTT
CASSLYPRQGATNQPQHF
>TRBV7-3|.|TRBJ2-3|14
TGTGCCAGCAGTTTTAGCGGTCTCACAGATACGCAGTATTTT
CASSFSGLTDTQYF
>TRBV28|.|TRBJ2-3|17
TGTGCCAGCAGTTTGCTTGAGCGAGACCCCCAAGGGGATACGCAGTATTTT
CASSLLERDPQGDTQYF
>TRBV5-1|TRBD2|TRBJ2-5|16
TGCGCCAGCAGCTTGGGGCTAGCGGGATCAGGGGAGACCCAGTACTTC
CASSLGLAGSGETQYF
>TRBV14|.|TRBJ1-2|15
TGTGCCAGCAGCCATCCCGGGGGAGGGAATTATGGCTACACCTTC
CASSHPGGGNYGYTF
>TRBV7-8|.|TRBJ1-5|14
TGTGCCAGCAGCTTCCAGACGGGGGCCCAGCCCCAGCATTTT
CASSFQTGAQPQHF
>TRBV28|TRBD2|TRBJ2-2|15
TGTGCCAGCAGTTTACCTAGCGGGAGTGCCGGGGAGCTGTTTTTT
CASSLPSGSAGELFF
>TRBV10-3|TRBD1|TRBJ2-1|17
TGTGCCATCAGTGACCCCTCCCAGGGGACAGGGAGGAATGAGCAGTTCTTC
CAISDPSQGTGRNEQFF
>TRBV28|TRBD2|TRBJ2-2|16
TGTGCCAGCAGTCCAATAGCGGGACAGAACACCGGGGAGCTGTTTTTT
CASSPIAGQNTGELFF